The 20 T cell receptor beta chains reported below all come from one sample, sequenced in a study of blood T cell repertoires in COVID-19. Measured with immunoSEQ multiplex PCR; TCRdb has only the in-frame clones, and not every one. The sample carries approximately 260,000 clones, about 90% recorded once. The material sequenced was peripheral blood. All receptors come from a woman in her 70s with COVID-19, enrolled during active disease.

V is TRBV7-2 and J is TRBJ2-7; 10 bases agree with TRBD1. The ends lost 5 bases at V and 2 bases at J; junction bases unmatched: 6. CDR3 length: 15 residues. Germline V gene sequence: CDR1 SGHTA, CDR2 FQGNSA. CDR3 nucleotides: TGTGCCAGCAGCCCATCCGGGACAGGGGCCTACGAGCAGTACTTC. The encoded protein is CASSPSGTGAYEQYF.

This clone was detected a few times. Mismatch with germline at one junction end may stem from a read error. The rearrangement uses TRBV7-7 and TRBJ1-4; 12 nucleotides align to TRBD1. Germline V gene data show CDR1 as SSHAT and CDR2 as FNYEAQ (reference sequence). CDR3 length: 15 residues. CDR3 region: CASSPGTGGFEKLFF. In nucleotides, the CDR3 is TGTGCTAGCAGCCCCGGGACAGGGGGCTTTGAAAAACTGTTTTTT.

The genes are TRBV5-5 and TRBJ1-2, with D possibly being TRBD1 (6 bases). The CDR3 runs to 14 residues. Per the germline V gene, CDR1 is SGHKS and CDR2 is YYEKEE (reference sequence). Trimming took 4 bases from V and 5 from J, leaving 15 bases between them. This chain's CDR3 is CASSAQQGMYGYTF. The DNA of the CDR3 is TGTGCCAGCAGCGCGCAACAGGGAATGTATGGCTACACCTTC.

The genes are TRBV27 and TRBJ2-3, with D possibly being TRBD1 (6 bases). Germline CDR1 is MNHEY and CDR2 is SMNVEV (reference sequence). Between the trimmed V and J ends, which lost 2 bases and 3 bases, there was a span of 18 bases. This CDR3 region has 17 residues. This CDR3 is CASSLPFTGPGTDTQYF. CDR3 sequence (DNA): TGTGCCAGCAGTTTACCCTTCACAGGGCCAGGAACAGATACGCAGTATTTT.

The CDR3: CASSATGIDYGYTF. The CDR3 DNA reads as TGTGCCAGCAGCGCCACAGGGATCGACTATGGCTACACCTTC. The rearrangement joins TRBV9 to TRBJ1-2; D is possibly TRBD1 (6 bases). In germline, CDR1 is SGDLS, CDR2 YYNGEE. CDR3 size: 14 residues. V gave up 3 bases and J gave up 3 bases, with 12 bases separating them.

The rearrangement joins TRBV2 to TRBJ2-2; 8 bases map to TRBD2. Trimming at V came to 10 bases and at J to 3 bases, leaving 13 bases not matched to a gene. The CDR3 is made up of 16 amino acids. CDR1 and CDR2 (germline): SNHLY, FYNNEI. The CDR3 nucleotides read TGTGCCATCACTATGGGGCGGGAGGTGGACACCGGGGAGCTGTTTTTT. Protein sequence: CAITMGREVDTGELFF.

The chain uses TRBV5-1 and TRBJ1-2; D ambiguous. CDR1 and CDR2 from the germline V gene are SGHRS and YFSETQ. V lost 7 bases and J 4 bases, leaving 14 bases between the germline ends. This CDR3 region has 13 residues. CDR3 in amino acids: CASRRSGSYGYTF. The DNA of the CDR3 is TGCGCCAGCCGTAGATCCGGGAGCTATGGCTACACCTTC.

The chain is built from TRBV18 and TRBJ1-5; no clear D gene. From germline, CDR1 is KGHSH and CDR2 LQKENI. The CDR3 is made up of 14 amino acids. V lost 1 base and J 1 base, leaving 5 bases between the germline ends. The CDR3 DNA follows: TGTGCCAGCTCACCACAGCGAAGCAATCAGCCCCAGCATTTT. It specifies CASSPQRSNQPQHF.

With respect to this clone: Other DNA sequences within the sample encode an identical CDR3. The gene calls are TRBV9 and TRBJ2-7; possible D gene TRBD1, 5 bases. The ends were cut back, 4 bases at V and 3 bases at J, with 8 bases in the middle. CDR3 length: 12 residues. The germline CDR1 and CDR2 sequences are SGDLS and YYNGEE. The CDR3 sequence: CASSRQGYEQYF. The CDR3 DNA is TGTGCCAGCAGCAGGCAGGGCTACGAGCAGTACTTC.

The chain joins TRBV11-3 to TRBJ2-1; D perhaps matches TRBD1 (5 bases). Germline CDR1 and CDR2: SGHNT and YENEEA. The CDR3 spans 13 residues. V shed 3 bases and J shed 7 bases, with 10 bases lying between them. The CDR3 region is CASSFPGSNEQFF. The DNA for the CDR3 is TGTGCCAGCAGCTTTCCAGGGTCTAATGAGCAGTTCTTC. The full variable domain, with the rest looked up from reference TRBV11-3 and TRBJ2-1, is EAGVVQSPRYKIIEKKQPVAFWCNPISGHNTLYWYLQNLGQGPELLIRYENEEAVDDSQLPKDRFSAERLKGVDSTLKIQPAELGDSAVYLCASSFPGSNEQFFGPGTRLTVL.

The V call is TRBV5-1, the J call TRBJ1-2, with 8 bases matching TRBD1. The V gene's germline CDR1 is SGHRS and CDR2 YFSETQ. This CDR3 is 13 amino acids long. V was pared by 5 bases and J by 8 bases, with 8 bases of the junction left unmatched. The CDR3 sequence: CASRPQGAGGYTF. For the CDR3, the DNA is TGCGCCAGCAGGCCTCAGGGGGCAGGAGGCTACACCTTC.

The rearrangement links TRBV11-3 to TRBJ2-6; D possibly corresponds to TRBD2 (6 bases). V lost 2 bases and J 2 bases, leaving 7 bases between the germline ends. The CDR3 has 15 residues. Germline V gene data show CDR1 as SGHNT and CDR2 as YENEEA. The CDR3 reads CASSLRRAGANVLTF. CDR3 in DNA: TGTGCCAGCAGCTTAAGGAGGGCTGGGGCCAACGTCCTGACTTTC.

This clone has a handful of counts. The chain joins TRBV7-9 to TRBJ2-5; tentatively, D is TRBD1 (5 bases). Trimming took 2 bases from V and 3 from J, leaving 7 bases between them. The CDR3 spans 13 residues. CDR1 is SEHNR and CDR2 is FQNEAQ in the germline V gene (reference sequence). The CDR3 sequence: CASSLPGKETQYF. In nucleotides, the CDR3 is TGTGCCAGCAGCTTACCAGGGAAAGAGACCCAGTACTTC.

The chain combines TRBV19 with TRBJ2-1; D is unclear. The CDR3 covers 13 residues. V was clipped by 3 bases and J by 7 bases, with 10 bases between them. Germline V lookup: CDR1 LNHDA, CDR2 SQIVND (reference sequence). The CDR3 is CASSIYSENEQFF. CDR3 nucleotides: TGTGCCAGTAGTATCTACAGTGAGAATGAGCAGTTCTTC.

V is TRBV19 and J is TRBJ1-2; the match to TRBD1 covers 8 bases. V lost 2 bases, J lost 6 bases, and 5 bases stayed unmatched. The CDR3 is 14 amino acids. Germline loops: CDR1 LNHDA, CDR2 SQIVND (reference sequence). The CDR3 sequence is CASSISTGAHGYTF. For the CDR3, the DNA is TGTGCCAGTAGTATATCGACAGGGGCGCATGGCTACACCTTC.

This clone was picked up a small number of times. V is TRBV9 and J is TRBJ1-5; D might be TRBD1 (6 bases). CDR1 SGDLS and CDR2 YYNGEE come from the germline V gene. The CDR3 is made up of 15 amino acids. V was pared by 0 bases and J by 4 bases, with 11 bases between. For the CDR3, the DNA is TGTGCCAGCAGCGTAGACGGACAGCCAAATCAGCCCCAGCATTTT. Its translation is CASSVDGQPNQPQHF. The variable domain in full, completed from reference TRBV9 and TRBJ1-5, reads DSGVTQTPKHLITATGQRVTLRCSPRSGDLSVYWYQQSLDQGLQFLIQYYNGEERAKGNILERFSAQQFPDLHSELNLSSLELGDSALYFCASSVDGQPNQPQHFGDGTRLSIL.

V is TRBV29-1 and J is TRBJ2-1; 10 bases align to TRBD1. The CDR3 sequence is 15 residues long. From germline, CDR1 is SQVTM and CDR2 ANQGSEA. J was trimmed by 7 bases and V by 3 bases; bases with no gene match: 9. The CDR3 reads CSVEGGQGVENEQFF. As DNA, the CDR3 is TGCAGCGTTGAGGGCGGACAGGGGGTGGAAAATGAGCAGTTCTTC.

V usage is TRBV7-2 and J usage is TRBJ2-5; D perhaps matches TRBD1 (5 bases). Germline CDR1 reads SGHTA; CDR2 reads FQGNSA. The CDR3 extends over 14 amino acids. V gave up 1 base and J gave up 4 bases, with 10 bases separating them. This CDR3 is CASSLGRAAETQYF. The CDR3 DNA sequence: TGTGCCAGCAGCTTAGGCAGGGCGGCAGAGACCCAGTACTTC. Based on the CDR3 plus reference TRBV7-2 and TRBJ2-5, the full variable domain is GAGVSQSPSNKVTEKGKDVELRCDPISGHTALYWYRQSLGQGLEFLIYFQGNSAPDKSGLPSDRFSAERTGGSVSTLTIQRTQQEDSAVYLCASSLGRAAETQYFGPGTRLLVL.

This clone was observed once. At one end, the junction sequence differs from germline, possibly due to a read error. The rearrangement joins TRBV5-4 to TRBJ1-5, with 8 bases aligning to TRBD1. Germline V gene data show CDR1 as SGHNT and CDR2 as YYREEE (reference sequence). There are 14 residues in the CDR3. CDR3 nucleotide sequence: TGTGCCAGCAGTTTGGACAGGGCAAATCAGCCCCAGCATTTT. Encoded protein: CASSLDRANQPQHF.

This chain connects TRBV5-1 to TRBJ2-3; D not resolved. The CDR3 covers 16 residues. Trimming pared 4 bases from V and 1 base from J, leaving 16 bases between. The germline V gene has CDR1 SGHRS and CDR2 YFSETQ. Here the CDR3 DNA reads TGCGCCAGCAGCAATCTTAACGGAGCCGGCACAGATACGCAGTATTTT. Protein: CASSNLNGAGTDTQYF.